This entry concerns a single T cell receptor (beta chain). Its target antigen remains unknown. One base away there is no much larger clone; base qualities are not given. The data originate from a study of blood T cell repertoires in COVID-19 (dated by TCRdb to about 2020). Study-wide context: The collaborator samples originated in the United States, Italy and Spain and spanned the acute and convalescent phases of COVID-19. A de-identified subject ID, COVID-19 status, age in years and sex were almost always included in the sample metadata. Where available, HLA class I and class II types were obtained from metadata supplied by the sample provider rather than from assay-based typing. Samples came from the ongoing ImmuneRACE study (first 160 participants) plus 1,254 subjects from 6 global collaborators. The material from the prospective study consisted of cDNA or gDNA derived from T cells, B-cell-depleted T cells, or PBMCs. Subjects who had been exposed to COVID-19, were actively infected with it, or had recovered from it provided the deeply sampled blood TCRbeta repertoires that made up the dataset. The repertoires were released in a freely available public database intended as a resource for research on the immune response to SARS-CoV-2.

Whole blood was collected in K2EDTA tubes by collaborating institutions according to the institutions' own protocols. For TCRbeta analysis, collaborators shipped samples as frozen whole blood, isolated PBMCs, or DNA extracted from either of those sample types. From its cysteine to its phenylalanine, the CDR3 spans 14 amino acids. CDR3 DNA only is kept here, 42 bases in frame from base 1. After removal of 4 bases from V and 4 bases from J, the junction retains 2 bases not matched to a gene. The germline V gene (reference sequence) specifies LGHDT as CDR1 and YNNKEL as CDR2. TCRbeta CDR3 regions were amplified from genomic DNA by means of the immunoSEQ Assay, a bias-controlled multiplex PCR. In the source study's methods: Nucleated cell counts per sample were estimated from amplification of reference gene primers within the assay. To quantify the absolute abundance of each unique TCRbeta CDR3 rearrangement, sequence reads were collapsed and filtered. For each sample, productive Simpson clonality was calculated by taking the square root of Simpson's diversity index across productive rearrangements. What TCRdb holds here is the immuneACCESS table cut down to in-frame rearrangements. Part of the clones is not present; checked against another copy, under half of the missing clones reflect an unresolved V gene, and the others are unexplained. Clonal size and the V and J genes are those of that table, whereas D and trimming came from the DNA. The sample yields approximately 230,000 clones; about four fifths were counted once. The biggest ten clones account for about 5.7% of the sample.

General findings and caveats noted by the study authors: The amount of clinical and demographic metadata varied by source and participant and was provided uncurated.

This TCR came from an older man with acute or convalescent COVID-19. Sequences were obtained from peripheral blood. The sequence joins TRBV3-1 (or the pseudogene TRBV3-2) to TRBJ1-4, with TRBD1 matching 8 junction bases. The encoded CDR3 is CASSPGQGNEKLFF. The nucleotide sequence is TGTGCCAGCAGCCCCGGACAGGGTAATGAAAAACTGTTTTTT.